This T cell receptor (beta chain) was profiled in a study of T cells in Graves' hyperthyroidism and ophthalmopathy. Study-wide findings and caveats: Among clonotypes expanded in thyroid above 0.001, most were also found in blood.

The patients, who ranged from 18 to 65 in age, presented with newly diagnosed hyperthyroidism lasting under 2 months. Any patient presenting with uncontrolled infection, other autoimmune disease, pregnancy or lactation was left out. This clonotype was recorded many times. Antigen: not known. RNA transcripts gave rise to amplified TCR beta CDR3 regions. First-round RT-PCR with HTBI primers amplified the TCR CDR3 region. TCRdb independently ran MiXCR on the multiplex PCR reads; one entry per CDR3 protein. The sample has about 300,000 distinct CDR3 sequences, less than 15% seen once. The sample consisted of blood. The receptor comes from a woman in her 30s with Graves' hyperthyroidism that later progressed to Graves' ophthalmopathy.

The DNA for the CDR3 is TGTGCCAGCAGTGGGACTGGTCCTACCTACGAGCAGTACTTC. It encodes CASSGTGPTYEQYF. The chain recombines TRBV2 with TRBJ2-7; possible D gene TRBD2, 5 bases. Germline V gene sequence: CDR1 SNHLY, CDR2 FYNNEI. This CDR3 comprises 14 residues. The V end lost 4 bases, the J end lost 2 bases, and 12 bases lay between the germline ends.